This TCR beta chain was recovered during a study of blood T cells in healthy people across ages. There are many counts of this clonotype. Using a J-beta primer mix together with a sample-barcoded 5' primer, a second PCR was run for roughly 6 to 12 cycles. With 12 random nucleotides, a template-switch adaptor tagged each individual cDNA molecule. TCRdb fed the 5' RACE reads into MiXCR, producing one record per CDR3 protein. Here the sample spans some 1.6 million distinct CDR3 sequences, 34% being singletons. The TCR comes from a woman aged 25-40 years in good health. The sample comprised blood.

CDR3 loop: CASSQFPGNEQYF. As DNA, the CDR3 is TGCGCCAGCAGCCAATTCCCTGGGAATGAGCAGTACTTC. The chain recombines TRBV4-1 with TRBJ2-7; no clear D gene. The V end was cut by 2 bases, the J end by 7 bases, with 12 bases between. Germline CDR1 reads MGHRA; CDR2 reads YSYEKL. The CDR3 sequence is 13 residues long.